A selection of T cell receptor beta chains follows, all from one sample in a study of blood T cell repertoires in COVID-19. Assay: immunoSEQ multiplex PCR; the TCRdb copy retains only in-frame clones and omits some. This table has 130,000 to 150,000 clones, roughly 80% appearing once. Sequencing input: peripheral blood. These receptors all come from a human donor with acute or convalescent COVID-19. The donor label of this sample is uncertain. The CDR3 runs from the conserved cysteine through the conserved F or W. A D gene is named only where the DNA matches it firmly. The listing skips clone size in some rows; elsewhere it reads once, few, many or a size class.

>once|TRBV21-1|NA|TRBJ1-4
CASGTVHNEKLFF
TGTGCCAGCGGGACAGTACATAATGAAAAACTGTTTTTT
>NA|TRBV6-5|NA|TRBJ2-1
CASSPQQGGTEQFF
TGTGCCAGCAGTCCTCAGCAGGGAGGTACTGAGCAGTTCTTC
>NA|TRBV27|TRBD1|TRBJ1-1
CASTPGGVDTEAFF
TGTGCCAGCACCCCAGGGGGCGTCGACACTGAAGCTTTCTTT
>NA|TRBV7-9|NA|TRBJ1-4
CASSPGATNEKLFF
TGTGCCAGCAGTCCCGGGGCAACTAATGAAAAACTGTTTTTT
>NA|TRBV15|NA|TRBJ2-5
CATAGWGQETQYF
TGTGCCACCGCGGGATGGGGGCAAGAGACCCAGTACTTC
>NA|TRBV2|TRBD2|TRBJ2-7
CATQRLAGTSYEQYF
TGTGCCACCCAGAGACTAGCGGGGACCTCCTACGAGCAGTACTTC
>NA|TRBV6-5|NA|TRBJ1-4
CASSYSYGGLGEKLFF
TGTGCCAGCAGTTACTCCTACGGGGGGCTAGGTGAAAAACTGTTTTTT
>NA|TRBV19|TRBD1|TRBJ1-1
CASSIDEGAQDTEAFF
TGTGCCAGTAGTATAGATGAGGGGGCGCAGGACACTGAAGCTTTCTTT
>NA|TRBV9|TRBD1|TRBJ1-6
CASSVGDRAGGGSPLHF
TGTGCCAGCAGCGTAGGGGATCGGGCAGGGGGTGGCTCACCCCTCCACTTT
>NA|TRBV6-6|TRBD2|TRBJ2-2
CASSSSGNTGELFF
TGTGCCAGCAGCTCTAGCGGGAACACCGGGGAGCTGTTTTTT